The 17 T cell receptor beta chains below come from one sample, sequenced in a study of cytomegalovirus exposure and HLA in healthy donors. In the PCR, 60 Vbeta and 13 Jbeta primers were used. TCRdb's copy holds only in-frame clones and misses some; the assay was immunoSEQ multiplex PCR. The top ten clones hold approximately 1.4% of a sample with more than 200,000 clones, 83% of them seen once. The specimen was PBMCs. The receptors shown here come from a girl aged 5-17 years in good health and CMV-seronegative.

The gene calls are TRBV2 and TRBJ1-2, with TRBD1 identical over 7 bases. Germline assignment: CDR1 SNHLY and CDR2 FYNNEI. The CDR3 totals 16 residues. V dropped 1 base and J dropped 6; count of bases not matched to a gene: 11. For the CDR3, the DNA is TGTGCCAGCAGTGAAGGGCCGAGAGGGGGCATAGATGGCTACACCTTC. Its protein is CASSEGPRGGIDGYTF.

CDR3 DNA sequence: TGCGCCAGCAGCTTGAGCCCTTCGCGGTTTAACTATGGCTACACCTTC. This sequence encodes CASSLSPSRFNYGYTF. The V call is TRBV5-1, the J call TRBJ1-2; D is uncertain. Germline loops: CDR1 SGHRS, CDR2 YFSETQ. The CDR3 is 16 residues long. With 1 base removed from V and 1 base from J, the gap between germline ends came to 14 bases.

The V gene is TRBV9, the J gene TRBJ1-2, with 9 bases lining up with TRBD1. This CDR3 is built from 14 residues. Germline CDR1 is SGDLS and CDR2 is YYNGEE. V was pared by 4 bases and J by 9 bases, with 10 bases of the junction left unmatched. CDR3 sequence reads: CASSSTGTGFRYTF. The CDR3 DNA reads TGTGCCAGCAGCTCCACCGGGACAGGGTTCCGCTACACCTTC.

The rearrangement joins TRBV5-1 to TRBJ1-2, with 9 bases matching TRBD1. Germline values: CDR1 SGHRS, CDR2 YFSETQ. J was trimmed by 4 bases and V by 1 base; bases with no gene match: 5. This CDR3 spans 15 amino acids. The CDR3 coding sequence is TGCGCCAGCAGCTTGCGACAGGGGGGCGGCTATGGCTACACCTTC. It encodes CASSLRQGGGYGYTF. Together with reference TRBV5-1 and TRBJ1-2, the CDR3 gives the full variable domain: KAGVTQTPRYLIKTRGQQVTLSCSPISGHRSVSWYQQTPGQGLQFLFEYFSETQRNKGNFPGRFSGRQFSNSRSEMNVSTLELGDSALYLCASSLRQGGGYGYTFGSGTRLTVV.

A few counts support this clone. CDR3 coding DNA: TGTGCCAGCAGTCCCGACAGGGTCAATGAGCAGTTCTTC. Amino acid sequence: CASSPDRVNEQFF. V usage is TRBV6-6 and J usage is TRBJ2-1; 7 nucleotides align to TRBD1. The CDR3 is 13 amino acids. The V gene end was trimmed by 5 bases and the J gene end by 6 bases; junction bases not matched to a gene: 4. Looked up from germline, CDR1 is MNHNY and CDR2 is SVGAGI (reference sequence).

The chain links TRBV7-8 to TRBJ1-4; TRBD1 might be the D (5 bases). The CDR3 covers 14 residues. Germline loops: CDR1 SGHVS, CDR2 FQNEAQ. V was clipped by 1 base and J by 10 bases, with 13 bases between them. DNA for the CDR3: TGTGCCAGCAGCTTAGTCAGGGCAGCAGGAAAACTGTTTTTT. It codes for CASSLVRAAGKLFF.

This rearrangement joins TRBV20-1 to TRBJ2-1, with unresolved D. Germline assignment: CDR1 DFQATT and CDR2 SNEGSKA (reference sequence). The CDR3 loop spans 11 amino acids. Trimming removed 5 bases from V and 8 bases from J, with 10 bases in between. DNA of the CDR3: TGCAGTGCTGTTCCTCGGGATGAGCAGTTCTTC. This translates into CSAVPRDEQFF.

V is TRBV15 and J is TRBJ2-7, with TRBD2 identical over 7 bases. There are 15 residues in the CDR3. Germline CDR1 is LNHNV and CDR2 is YYDKDF (reference sequence). Unmatched junction bases numbered 5, after V lost 1 base and J lost 2 bases. CDR3 nucleotide sequence: TGTGCCACCAGCAGAGGGGGGGGTCCGACCTACGAGCAGTACTTC. Translation gives CATSRGGGPTYEQYF.

The V and J genes are TRBV7-8 and TRBJ1-4; the match to TRBD1 covers 7 bases. Germline V CDR1 and CDR2: SGHVS, FQNEAQ. The CDR3 spans 14 residues. Trimming at V came to 4 bases and at J to 7 bases, leaving 6 bases not matched to a gene. Here the CDR3 DNA reads TGTGCCAGCAGCTACCGGGACAGTAGTGAAAAACTGTTTTTT. Translation: CASSYRDSSEKLFF.

This chain joins TRBV4-2 and TRBJ2-1, with D possibly matching TRBD2 (5 bases). Trimming left V 0 bases short and J 5 bases short, with 8 bases between. This CDR3 is built from 14 residues. Per the germline V gene, CDR1 is LGHNA and CDR2 is YNFKEQ. CDR3 sequence: CASSQDHGNNEQFF. The CDR3 DNA reads as TGTGCCAGCAGCCAAGATCACGGGAACAATGAGCAGTTCTTC.

The chain is built from TRBV2 and TRBJ2-3, with 9 bases aligning to TRBD1. In germline, CDR1 is SNHLY, CDR2 FYNNEI. CDR3 length equals 15 residues. The J segment lost 9 bases and the V segment lost 5 bases, leaving 12 bases of the junction unmatched. The CDR3 DNA reads as TGTGCCAGCAGTTCCCTGTATGGGGACAGGGACACGCAGTATTTT. Its translation: CASSSLYGDRDTQYF.

The chain combines TRBV27 with TRBJ2-7; TRBD2 matches 7 bases. The CDR3 covers 15 residues. The junction had 5 bases not matched to a gene; V was cut back by 0 bases and J by 3 bases. Germline-derived CDR1 and CDR2 are MNHEY and SMNVEV (reference sequence). CDR3: CASSLSLRGSYEQYF. The CDR3 DNA follows: TGTGCCAGCAGTTTATCGTTGCGCGGGAGCTACGAGCAGTACTTC.

The rearrangement links TRBV27 to TRBJ1-1; D unclear. Trimming removed 5 bases from V and 3 bases from J, with 13 bases in between. CDR3 length equals 14 residues. Germline lookup yields CDR1 MNHEY and CDR2 SMNVEV (reference sequence). The CDR3 DNA sequence: TGTGCCAGCAGTCTACGCCCGTATGACACTGAAGCTTTCTTT. It specifies CASSLRPYDTEAFF.

V usage is TRBV9 and J usage is TRBJ2-4, with 8 positions matching TRBD2. The CDR3 length is 18 residues. V shed 4 bases, J shed 1 base, and the junction held 13 bases outside the gene matches. Germline CDR1 is SGDLS and CDR2 is YYNGEE. CDR3: CASSPQWGSGAAKNIQYF. CDR3 sequence (DNA): TGTGCCAGCAGCCCTCAATGGGGTAGCGGGGCGGCCAAAAACATTCAGTACTTC. Using reference TRBV9 and TRBJ2-4 for the parts outside the CDR3, the full variable domain is DSGVTQTPKHLITATGQRVTLRCSPRSGDLSVYWYQQSLDQGLQFLIQYYNGEERAKGNILERFSAQQFPDLHSELNLSSLELGDSALYFCASSPQWGSGAAKNIQYFGAGTRLSVL.

This rearrangement joins TRBV28 to TRBJ1-5; 8 bases match TRBD1. CDR1 MDHEN and CDR2 SYDVKM come from the germline V gene. The CDR3 has 14 amino acids. Losses at the gene ends were 3 bases for V and 8 bases for J; bases not matched to a gene: 6. The DNA of the CDR3 is TGTGCCAGCAGTTTGCAACAGGGGGTTAAGCCCCAGCATTTT. The encoded protein is CASSLQQGVKPQHF.

The chain joins TRBV5-4 to TRBJ2-7, with 12 bases matching TRBD2. The germline gives CDR1 SGHNT, CDR2 YYREEE (reference sequence). The CDR3 is 13 residues long. J gave up 4 bases and V 8 bases, and 4 bases lay outside the gene matches. CDR3 in DNA: TGTGCCAGTTCGACTAGCGGGAGTTACGAGCAGTACTTC. Amino acids: CASSTSGSYEQYF.

The V and J genes are TRBV7-8 and TRBJ2-2; 9 bases line up with TRBD2. Looked up from germline, CDR1 is SGHVS and CDR2 is FQNEAQ. The V gene end was trimmed by 1 base and the J gene end by 1 base; junction bases not matched to a gene: 4. The CDR3 contains 17 residues. CDR3 amino acids: CASSLGLAGQNTGELFF. In nucleotides, the CDR3 is TGTGCCAGCAGCTTAGGGCTAGCGGGACAGAACACCGGGGAGCTGTTTTTT.